This T cell receptor beta chain was documented in a study of graft-versus-host responses after intestinal transplantation. Study information: Recipients underwent multivisceral, liver-intestinal, or isolated intestinal transplants. For approximately three years after anti-thymocyte globulin induction, all recipients took tacrolimus and steroids. The study's findings and limits: Early post-transplant HvG declines tracked with peak circulating GvH clone levels. GvH clonotypes were identified within recipient marrow, with a subset emerging first in ileum or blood.

Remarks on this clone: Its antigen is undetermined.

Trimming removed 0 bases from V and 3 bases from J; junction bases left unmatched: 15. Germline-derived CDR1 and CDR2 are SGDLS and YYNGEE. CDR3 length equals 19 residues. Measured with immunoSEQ multiplex PCR; TCRdb has only the in-frame clones, and not every one. The sample lists 40,000 or so clones, 89% occurring once. The sample in question was PBMCs, obtained 260 to 280 days after transplant. The TCR sequence derives from a human patient who received an intestinal transplant, so some T cells may come from the graft donor. This chain connects TRBV9 to TRBJ1-3; 7 bases are shared with TRBD1. CDR3 region: CASSVAGGSGLAGGNTIYF. The CDR3 bases are TGTGCCAGCAGCGTAGCAGGGGGGAGTGGACTCGCAGGTGGAAACACCATATATTTT.